Here is one TCR beta chain with its context. No antigen is known for it. This sample is part of a study of tumor-infiltrating lymphocytes in primary liver carcinoma. J lost 3 bases, V lost 4 bases, and 5 bases had no gene match. The V gene's germline CDR1 is MGHRA and CDR2 YSYEKL. The CDR3 loop spans 15 amino acids. Researchers drew blood RNA from unsorted whole blood and extracted germline DNA as well. The input was 450 to 500 ng total RNA; TCR beta cDNA was made from it with a constant-region primer. For TCR beta, libraries were produced by three nested multiplex PCR rounds using slightly modified ARM-PCR. The study ran its first two PCR rounds for around 10 cycles each, using TRBV1-TRBV30 forward primers and a C-beta reverse primer. TCRdb processed the multiplex PCR reads anew with MiXCR; each CDR3 protein has one entry. The table shows approximately 320,000 distinct CDR3 sequences, with nearly 60% occurring only once.

Points from the study as a whole: Tumor-adjacent and tumor-blood pairs shared less of their repertoires than tumor region pairs shared.

The chain is built from TRBV4-1 and TRBJ2-7, with 11 bases identical to TRBD2. This TCR derives from a young woman with primary liver carcinoma and hepatitis B virus infection. Sequences were obtained from peripheral blood. CDR3 protein: CASSLSLAGGYEQYF. CDR3 bases: TGCGCCAGCAGCCTATCCCTAGCGGGAGGCTACGAGCAGTACTTC.